This entry lists 16 T cell receptor beta chains sequenced from one sample in a study of blood T cell repertoires in COVID-19. The method was immunoSEQ multiplex PCR; TCRdb's version includes in-frame clones alone and lacks a portion of them. Of about 88,000 clones listed, about 71% are singletons. The sample was peripheral blood. Receptor source: a woman aged 60-75 years in a cohort sampled during active or convalescent COVID-19.

The chain links TRBV4-1 to TRBJ1-1, with a possible D match to TRBD1 (5 bases). The CDR3 is made up of 15 amino acids. Germline CDR1 MGHRA, CDR2 YSYEKL. Trimming removed 1 base at V and 3 bases at J, with 12 bases between. The CDR3 DNA follows: TGCGCCAGCAGCCAAGGGTGGGGCGAGGACACTGAAGCTTTCTTT. Amino acids: CASSQGWGEDTEAFF.

The chain uses TRBV11-2 and TRBJ2-1, with D unclear. Between the trimmed V and J ends, which lost 3 bases and 8 bases, there was a span of 5 bases. Germline lookup yields CDR1 SGHAT and CDR2 FQNNGV. This CDR3 is 11 amino acids long. As DNA, the CDR3 is TGTGCCAGCAGCTTTCCGGATGAGCAGTTCTTC. The encoded protein is CASSFPDEQFF.

The V gene is TRBV9, the J gene TRBJ2-6; TRBD1 might be the D (5 bases). The CDR3 length is 16 residues. Germline V lookup: CDR1 SGDLS, CDR2 YYNGEE. V was cut by 0 bases and J by 4 bases, with 11 bases left in between. DNA for the CDR3: TGTGCCAGCAGCGTAGATCAGGGTTCAGGGGCCAACGTCCTGACTTTC. Translation: CASSVDQGSGANVLTF.

This sequence joins TRBV12-5 and TRBJ2-2; a possible D gene is TRBD1 (5 bases). The CDR3 has 15 residues. Trimming stripped 3 bases from V and 1 base from J, with 9 bases between. The germline gives CDR1 LGHNT, CDR2 FRNRAP. CDR3 coding DNA: TGTGCTAGTGGTTTCTGGACAAAGAACACCGGGGAGCTGTTTTTT. Encoded protein: CASGFWTKNTGELFF.

This sequence joins TRBV5-6 and TRBJ1-3; no definite D call. The V end was cut by 1 base, the J end by 0 bases, with 11 bases between. Per the germline V gene, CDR1 is SGHDT and CDR2 is YYEEEE. The CDR3 is 16 residues long. In DNA, the CDR3 is TGTGCCAGCAGCTTGTTAGATTCAATCTCTGGAAACACCATATATTTT. Protein product: CASSLLDSISGNTIYF.

This clone showed up just once. The CDR3 spells CASSRDRGETQYF. Written as DNA, the CDR3 is TGTGCCAGTAGCCGGGACAGGGGAGAGACCCAGTACTTC. The chain is built from TRBV19 and TRBJ2-5; 10 bases are shared with TRBD1. The CDR3 consists of 13 residues. Germline V lookup: CDR1 LNHDA, CDR2 SQIVND (reference sequence). With V trimmed by 6 bases and J by 4 bases, 2 bases remained unmatched.

The chain recombines TRBV19 with TRBJ2-7; a possible D gene is TRBD2 (6 bases). Germline V gene data show CDR1 as LNHDA and CDR2 as SQIVND (reference sequence). The CDR3 consists of 14 residues. Trimming took off 5 bases at V and 4 bases at J, with 15 bases between the two ends. The CDR3 protein is CASSWMGGTYEQYF. The CDR3 DNA sequence: TGTGCCAGTAGTTGGATGGGGGGAACATACGAGCAGTACTTC.

The chain employs TRBV6-6 and TRBJ1-5, with 8 positions matching TRBD1. With 0 bases clipped from V and 4 bases from J, the junction kept 5 bases outside the gene matches. The germline V gene has CDR1 MNHNY and CDR2 SVGAGI (reference sequence). The CDR3 is made up of 16 amino acids. The CDR3, as DNA: TGTGCCAGCAGTTACTCAGACAGGGGTCGGAATCAGCCCCAGCATTTT. Translating gives CASSYSDRGRNQPQHF.

V is TRBV4-3 and J is TRBJ2-2, with a tentative D call TRBD1 (5 bases). V lost 0 bases, J lost 4 bases, and 12 bases lay in between. The CDR3 contains 16 residues. Germline V gene lookup returns CDR1 LGHNA and CDR2 YSLEER. The CDR3 DNA reads TGCGCCAGCAGCCAAGACAGTAGGGGCGGCACCGGGGAGCTGTTTTTT. Translation: CASSQDSRGGTGELFF.

In this sample, this clone turned up a few times. The chain combines TRBV10-3 with TRBJ1-5; the D gene is possibly TRBD1 (5 bases). V lost 6 bases, J lost 7 bases, and 13 bases lay in between. Germline V gene sequence: CDR1 ENHRY, CDR2 SYGVKD. The CDR3 spans 13 residues. As DNA, the CDR3 is TGTGCCATCAGCCCAGGGCAGGGACAGCCCCAGCATTTT. Residues: CAISPGQGQPQHF.

The V gene is TRBV9, the J gene TRBJ2-2; D is unresolved. The CDR3 totals 13 residues. V was cut by 1 base and J by 5 bases, with 6 bases left in between. Per germline, CDR1 SGDLS and CDR2 YYNGEE. The DNA for the CDR3 is TGTGCCAGCAGCGTATTTCTAACCGGGGAGCTGTTTTTT. Translation: CASSVFLTGELFF.

The genes are TRBV28 and TRBJ1-2, with a weak D call TRBD1 (5 bases). V gave up 2 bases and J gave up 7 bases, with 8 bases separating them. There are 12 residues in the CDR3. Looked up from germline, CDR1 is MDHEN and CDR2 is SYDVKM. The DNA for the CDR3 is TGTGCCAGCAGTTTACGGGGGTTTGGCTACACCTTC. Residues: CASSLRGFGYTF.

This chain links TRBV20-1 with TRBJ1-1; no firm D call. The CDR3 totals 12 residues. The V gene's germline CDR1 is DFQATT and CDR2 SNEGSKA (reference sequence). V shed 3 bases and J shed 1 base, with 6 bases lying between them. Written as DNA, the CDR3 is TGCAGTGCTAGTCGGGGGAACACTGAAGCTTTCTTT. Its protein is CSASRGNTEAFF.

This clone was counted ten times or more. The CDR3 DNA reads as TGCGCCAGCAGCTTGGGCAGCGGGGGGTCCGGCACCGGGGAGCTGTTTTTT. This codes for CASSLGSGGSGTGELFF. The V call is TRBV5-1, the J call TRBJ2-2; TRBD2 agrees at 9 bases. Germline lookup yields CDR1 SGHRS and CDR2 YFSETQ. CDR3 length equals 17 residues. V trimming: 0 bases; J trimming: 4 bases; junction bases outside the gene matches: 7.

V and J are TRBV12-5 and TRBJ2-3; TRBD2 matches 13 bases. This CDR3 is 18 amino acids long. CDR1 and CDR2 (germline): LGHNT, FRNRAP. Trimming removed 1 base from V and 5 bases from J; junction bases left unmatched: 9. The CDR3: CASGLATTSGGRGDTQYF. The CDR3 DNA sequence: TGTGCTAGTGGTTTGGCAACGACTAGCGGGGGGCGGGGAGATACGCAGTATTTT. The full variable domain, completed using reference TRBV12-5 and TRBJ2-3, is DARVTQTPRHKVTEMGQEVTMRCQPILGHNTVFWYRQTMMQGLELLAYFRNRAPLDDSGMPKDRFSAEMPDATLATLKIQPSEPRDSAVYFCASGLATTSGGRGDTQYFGPGTRLTVL.

This clone has just one count. The rearrangement uses TRBV30 and TRBJ1-4, with 8 bases matching TRBD1. This CDR3 is 13 amino acids long. V dropped 4 bases and J dropped 7; count of bases not matched to a gene: 5. CDR1 and CDR2 (germline): GTSNPN, SVGIG (reference sequence). CDR3 sequence: CAWKDRAGEKLFF. CDR3 DNA: TGTGCCTGGAAGGACAGGGCGGGTGAAAAACTGTTTTTT.